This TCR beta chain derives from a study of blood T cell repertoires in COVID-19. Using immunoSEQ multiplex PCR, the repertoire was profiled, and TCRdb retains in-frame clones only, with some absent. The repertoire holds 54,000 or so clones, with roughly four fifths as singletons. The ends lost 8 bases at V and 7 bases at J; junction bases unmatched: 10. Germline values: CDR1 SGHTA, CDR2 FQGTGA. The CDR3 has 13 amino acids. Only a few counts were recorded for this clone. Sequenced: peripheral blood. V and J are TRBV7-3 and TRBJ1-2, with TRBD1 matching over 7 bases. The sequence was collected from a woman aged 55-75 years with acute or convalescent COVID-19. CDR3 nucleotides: TGTGCCAGCGGACCTCAGGGGGACTCTGGCTACACCTTC. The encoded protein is CASGPQGDSGYTF.